This T cell receptor (beta chain) was captured by sequencing in a study of cytomegalovirus exposure and HLA in healthy donors. With respect to this clone: Its specificity is not known.

CDR3 length: 11 residues. Study-wide results and caveats: Later genetic work tied a missense DCLRE1C variant to beta-chain V and J trimming. Within an earlier analysis, most TCR beta V segments proved productive either about 90% or about 30% of the time. 87-base-pair reads could not separate some V segments, including TRBV6-2 and TRBV6-3.

In the PCR, 60 Vbeta and 13 Jbeta primers were used. Assay: immunoSEQ multiplex PCR; the TCRdb copy retains only in-frame clones and omits some. The sample holds about 130,000 clones; approximately 82% are singletons and the top ten take roughly 1.4%. This sequence originates from a man aged 35-49 years in good health and CMV-seronegative. The sequencing input was PBMCs. V usage is TRBV21-1 and J usage is TRBJ1-5. TRBV21-1 is marked as a pseudogene. The CDR3 here is CAEVLNQPQHF. In DNA, the CDR3 is TGTGCCGAGGTCCTAAATCAGCCCCAGCATTTT.